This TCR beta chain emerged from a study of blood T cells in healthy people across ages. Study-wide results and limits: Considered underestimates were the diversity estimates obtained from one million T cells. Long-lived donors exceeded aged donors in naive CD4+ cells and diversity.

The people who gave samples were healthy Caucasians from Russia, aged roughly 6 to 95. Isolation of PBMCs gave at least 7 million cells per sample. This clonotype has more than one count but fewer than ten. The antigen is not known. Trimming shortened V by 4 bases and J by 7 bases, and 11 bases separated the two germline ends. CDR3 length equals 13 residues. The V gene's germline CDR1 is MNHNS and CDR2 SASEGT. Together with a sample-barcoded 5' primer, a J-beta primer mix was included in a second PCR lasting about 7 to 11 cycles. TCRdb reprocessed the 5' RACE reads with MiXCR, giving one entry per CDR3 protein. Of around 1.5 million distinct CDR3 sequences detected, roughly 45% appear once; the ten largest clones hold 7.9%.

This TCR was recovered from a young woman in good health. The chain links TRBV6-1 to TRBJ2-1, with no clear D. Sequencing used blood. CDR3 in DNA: TGTGCCAGCAGTGCTGGCCGAAGTAATGAGCAGTTCTTC. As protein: CASSAGRSNEQFF.